This T cell receptor (beta chain) was recorded in a study of blood T cell repertoires in COVID-19. On the study more broadly: T cells, B-cell-depleted T cells, or PBMCs provided the cDNA or gDNA that served as material.

Concerning this clone: Different DNA sequences within this sample yield the same CDR3.

Germline CDR1 reads LNHDA; CDR2 reads SQIVND (reference sequence). This CDR3 has 13 amino acids. Trimming shortened V by 5 bases and J by 4 bases, and 11 bases separated the two germline ends. The assay was immunoSEQ multiplex PCR, and TCRdb's table has in-frame clones only and misses some. The table shows under 95,000 clones, with around 80% occurring only once. The chain carries TRBV19 and TRBJ2-5; D is uncertain. The receptor comes from a woman at least 80 years old with acute or convalescent COVID-19. Sequences were obtained from peripheral blood. The CDR3 DNA follows: TGTGCCAGTAGTGGCAGGCAGGTAGAGACCCAGTACTTC. Its protein is CASSGRQVETQYF.